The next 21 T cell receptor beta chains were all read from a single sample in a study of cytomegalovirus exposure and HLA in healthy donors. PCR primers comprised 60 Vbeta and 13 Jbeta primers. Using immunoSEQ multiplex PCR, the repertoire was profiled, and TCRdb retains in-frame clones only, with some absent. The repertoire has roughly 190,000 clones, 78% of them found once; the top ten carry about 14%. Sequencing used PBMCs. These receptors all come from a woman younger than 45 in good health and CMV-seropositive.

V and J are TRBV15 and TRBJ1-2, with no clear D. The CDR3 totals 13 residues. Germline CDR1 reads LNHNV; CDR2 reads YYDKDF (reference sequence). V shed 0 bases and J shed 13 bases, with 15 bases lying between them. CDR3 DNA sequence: TGTGCCACCAGCAGAGAGCCCGGAGTATCCCTCACCTTC. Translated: CATSREPGVSLTF.

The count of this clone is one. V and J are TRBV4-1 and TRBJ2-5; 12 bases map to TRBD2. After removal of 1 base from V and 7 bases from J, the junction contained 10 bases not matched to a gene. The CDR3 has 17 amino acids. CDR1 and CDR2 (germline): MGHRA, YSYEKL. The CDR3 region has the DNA TGCGCCAGCAGCCAAGGCGTTCTAGCGGGGGGGTGGGGGACCCAGTACTTC. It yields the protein CASSQGVLAGGWGTQYF.

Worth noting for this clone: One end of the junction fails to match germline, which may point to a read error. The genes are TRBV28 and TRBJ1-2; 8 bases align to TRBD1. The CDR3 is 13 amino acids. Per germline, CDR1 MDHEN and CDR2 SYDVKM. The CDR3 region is CASSLSPSGGPTF. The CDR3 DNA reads TGTGCCAGCAGTTTATCCCCCTCAGGGGGCCCCACGTTC.

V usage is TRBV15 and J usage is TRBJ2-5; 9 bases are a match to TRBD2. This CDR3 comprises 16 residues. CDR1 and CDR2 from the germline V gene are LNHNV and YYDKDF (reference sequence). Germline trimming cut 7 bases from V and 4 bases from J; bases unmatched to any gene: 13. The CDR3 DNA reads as TGTGCCACCACCGAAGGTGGTAGCGGGAGTAGAGAGACCCAGTACTTC. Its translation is CATTEGGSGSRETQYF.

In DNA, the CDR3 is TGCGCCAGCAGCCCCATGGCGGGGGGACTCTCCTACGAGCAGTACTTC. Residues: CASSPMAGGLSYEQYF. The chain couples TRBV5-1 to TRBJ2-7, with TRBD2 identical over 8 bases. The ends lost 4 bases at V and 0 bases at J; junction bases unmatched: 9. This CDR3 contains 16 residues. The germline CDR1 and CDR2 sequences are SGHRS and YFSETQ.

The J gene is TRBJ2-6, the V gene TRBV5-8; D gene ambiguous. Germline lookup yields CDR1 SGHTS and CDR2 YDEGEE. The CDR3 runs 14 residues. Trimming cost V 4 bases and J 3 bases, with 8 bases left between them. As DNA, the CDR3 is TGTGCCAGCAGCGAGGTCTTTGGGGCCAACGTCCTGACTTTC. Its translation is CASSEVFGANVLTF.

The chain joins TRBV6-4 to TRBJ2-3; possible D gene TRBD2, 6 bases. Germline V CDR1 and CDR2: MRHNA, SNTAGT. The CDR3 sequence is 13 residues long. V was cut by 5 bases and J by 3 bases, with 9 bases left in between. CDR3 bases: TGTGCCAGCAGTCAGGAGGGGACAGATACGCAGTATTTT. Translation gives CASSQEGTDTQYF.

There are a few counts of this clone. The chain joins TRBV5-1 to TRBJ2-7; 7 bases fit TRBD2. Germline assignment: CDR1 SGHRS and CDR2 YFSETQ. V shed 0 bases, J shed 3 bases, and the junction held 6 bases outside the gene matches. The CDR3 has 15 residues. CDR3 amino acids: CASSLALGGVYEQYF. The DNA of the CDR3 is TGCGCCAGCAGCTTGGCCCTGGGAGGGGTCTACGAGCAGTACTTC.

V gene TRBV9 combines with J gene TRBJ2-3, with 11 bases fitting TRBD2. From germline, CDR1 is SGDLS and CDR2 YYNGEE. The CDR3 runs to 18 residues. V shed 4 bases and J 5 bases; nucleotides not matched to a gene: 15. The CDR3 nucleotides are TGTGCCAGCAGCCCTTCCATAGCGGGGGGGCCTGGTGGAGATACGCAGTATTTT. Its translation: CASSPSIAGGPGGDTQYF.

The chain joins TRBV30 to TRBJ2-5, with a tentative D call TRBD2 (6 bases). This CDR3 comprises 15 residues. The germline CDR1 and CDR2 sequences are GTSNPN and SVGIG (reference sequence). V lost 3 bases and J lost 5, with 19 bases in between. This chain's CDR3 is CAWSPGTSAGETQYF. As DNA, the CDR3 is TGTGCCTGGAGCCCCGGGACTTCAGCTGGGGAGACCCAGTACTTC. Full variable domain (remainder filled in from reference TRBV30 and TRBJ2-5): SQTIHQWPATLVQPVGSPLSLECTVEGTSNPNLYWYRQAAGRGLQLLFYSVGIGQISSEVPQNLSASRPQDRQFILSSKKLLLSDSGFYLCAWSPGTSAGETQYFGPGTRLLVL.

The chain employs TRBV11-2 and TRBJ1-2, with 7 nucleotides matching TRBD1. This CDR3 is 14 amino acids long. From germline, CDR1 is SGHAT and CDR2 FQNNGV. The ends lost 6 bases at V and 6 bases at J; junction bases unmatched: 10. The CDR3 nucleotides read TGTGCCAGCAGGTCGTGGCAGGGGGATAATGGCTACACCTTC. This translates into CASRSWQGDNGYTF.

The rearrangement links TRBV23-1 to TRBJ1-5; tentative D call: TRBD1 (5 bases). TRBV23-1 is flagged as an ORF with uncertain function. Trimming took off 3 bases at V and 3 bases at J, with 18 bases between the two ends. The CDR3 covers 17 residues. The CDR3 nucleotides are TGCGCCAGCAGTCAGCCCGGGGGGGATCCGAACAATCAGCCCCAGCATTTT. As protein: CASSQPGGDPNNQPQHF.

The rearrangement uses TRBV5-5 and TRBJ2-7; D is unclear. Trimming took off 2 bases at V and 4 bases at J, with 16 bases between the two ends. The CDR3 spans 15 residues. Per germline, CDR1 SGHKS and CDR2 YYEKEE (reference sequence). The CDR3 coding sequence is TGTGCCAGCAGCTTAACGTTCAGTCCAGTGTACGAGCAGTACTTC. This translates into CASSLTFSPVYEQYF.

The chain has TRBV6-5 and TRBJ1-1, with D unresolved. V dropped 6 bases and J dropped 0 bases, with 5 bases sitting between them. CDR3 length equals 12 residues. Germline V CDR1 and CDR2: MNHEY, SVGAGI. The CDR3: CASRTMNTEAFF. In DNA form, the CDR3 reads TGTGCCAGCAGAACTATGAACACTGAAGCTTTCTTT.

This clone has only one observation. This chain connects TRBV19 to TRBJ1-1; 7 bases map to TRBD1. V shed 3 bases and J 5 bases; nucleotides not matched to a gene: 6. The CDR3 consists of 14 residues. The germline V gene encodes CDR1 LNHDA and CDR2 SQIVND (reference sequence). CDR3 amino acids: CASSITGVGTEAFF. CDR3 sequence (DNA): TGTGCCAGTAGTATTACAGGGGTTGGGACTGAAGCTTTCTTT.

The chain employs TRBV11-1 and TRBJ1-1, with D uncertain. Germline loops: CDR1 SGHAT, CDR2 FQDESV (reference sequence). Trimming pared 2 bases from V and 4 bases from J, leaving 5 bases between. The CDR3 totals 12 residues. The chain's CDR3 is CASSLSSTEAFF. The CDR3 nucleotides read TGTGCCAGCAGCTTATCGAGCACTGAAGCTTTCTTT.

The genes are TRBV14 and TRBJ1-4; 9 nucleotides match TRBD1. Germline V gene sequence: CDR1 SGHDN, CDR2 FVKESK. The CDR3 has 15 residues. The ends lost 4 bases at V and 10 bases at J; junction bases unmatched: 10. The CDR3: CASSPLDRGEGKLFF. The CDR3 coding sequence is TGTGCCAGCAGCCCTCTGGACAGGGGTGAAGGAAAACTGTTTTTT.

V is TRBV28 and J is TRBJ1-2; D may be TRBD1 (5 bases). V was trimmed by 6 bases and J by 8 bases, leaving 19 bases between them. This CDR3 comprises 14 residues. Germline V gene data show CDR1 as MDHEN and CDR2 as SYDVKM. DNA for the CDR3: TGTGCCAGCAGGCCTGCGGCGGGGCAGGGAGGCTACACCTTC. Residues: CASRPAAGQGGYTF.

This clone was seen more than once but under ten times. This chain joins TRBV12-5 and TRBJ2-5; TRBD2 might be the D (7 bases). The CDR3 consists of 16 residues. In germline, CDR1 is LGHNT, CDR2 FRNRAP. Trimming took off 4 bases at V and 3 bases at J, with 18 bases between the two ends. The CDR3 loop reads CASGSPRRGPKETQYF. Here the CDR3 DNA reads TGTGCTAGTGGTTCCCCGAGGCGGGGGCCCAAAGAGACCCAGTACTTC.

CDR3 nucleotides: TGTGCCAGCAGCCCGACAGGGGGCACTGAGACCCAGTACTTC. Translating gives CASSPTGGTETQYF. This chain uses TRBV11-1 with TRBJ2-5; 10 bases line up with TRBD1. This CDR3 spans 14 amino acids. Germline trimming cut 5 bases from V and 5 bases from J; bases unmatched to any gene: 5. Germline loops: CDR1 SGHAT, CDR2 FQDESV (reference sequence).

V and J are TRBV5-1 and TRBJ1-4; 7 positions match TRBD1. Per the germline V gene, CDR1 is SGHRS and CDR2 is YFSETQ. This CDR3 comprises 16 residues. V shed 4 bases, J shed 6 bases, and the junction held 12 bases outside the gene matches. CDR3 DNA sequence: TGCGCCAGCAGCCCTGCCGACAGGGCAGGGGATGAAAAACTGTTTTTT. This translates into CASSPADRAGDEKLFF.